The next 20 T cell receptor beta chains were all read from a single sample in a study of cytomegalovirus exposure and HLA in healthy donors. The PCR had 60 Vbeta and 13 Jbeta primers. Sequencing was performed with immunoSEQ multiplex PCR; in TCRdb, only in-frame clones are kept and a portion is missing. This table has around 110,000 clones, 81% appearing once. Material: PBMCs. The source is a woman aged 25 to 39 in good health and CMV-seronegative.

This chain joins TRBV6-6 and TRBJ2-4; a weak D match, TRBD2 (6 bases). From germline, CDR1 is MNHNY and CDR2 SVGAGI (reference sequence). The germline V and J ends were trimmed by 6 bases and 0 bases, with 12 bases remaining between them. The CDR3 covers 15 residues. The CDR3 loop reads CASRSEEGAKNIQYF. The CDR3 nucleotides are TGTGCCAGCAGATCCGAGGAGGGAGCCAAAAACATTCAGTACTTC.

The chain uses TRBV6-6 and TRBJ2-3, with 15 bases lining up with TRBD2. The J segment lost 9 bases and the V segment lost 2 bases, leaving 3 bases of the junction unmatched. In germline, CDR1 is MNHNY, CDR2 SVGAGI (reference sequence). This CDR3 is built from 15 residues. The CDR3, as DNA: TGTGCCAGCAGTTACCGGACTAGCGGGAGGGGAACGCAGTATTTT. This encodes CASSYRTSGRGTQYF.

This chain uses TRBV7-2 with TRBJ1-1; D remains ambiguous. The CDR3 is made up of 14 amino acids. CDR1 is SGHTA, CDR2 FQGNSA, per germline. Trimming removed 8 bases at V and 2 bases at J, with 15 bases between. CDR3 DNA: TGTGCCAGCGGCAACCAGGTGCTTAACACTGAAGCTTTCTTT. Translation: CASGNQVLNTEAFF.

The chain recombines TRBV19 with TRBJ2-3, with TRBD2 as a possible D gene (6 bases). V lost 5 bases to trimming and J lost 4 bases, with 13 bases between them. CDR1 LNHDA and CDR2 SQIVND come from the germline V gene (reference sequence). There are 14 residues in the CDR3. The CDR3 is CASSSGEPPDTQYF. The CDR3 region has the DNA TGTGCCAGTAGTTCGGGGGAGCCCCCAGATACGCAGTATTTT.

CDR3 coding DNA: TGTGCCAGCAGCAGGTCTACGACTGACTACAATGAGCAGTTCTTC. It yields the protein CASSRSTTDYNEQFF. The rearrangement joins TRBV21-1 to TRBJ2-1; the tabulated D call, TRBD2, remains unverified against the DNA. TRBV21-1 is assigned pseudogene status. The CDR3 runs 15 residues.

The V and J genes are TRBV6-1 and TRBJ2-7; TRBD1 matches 8 bases. V lost 7 bases to trimming and J lost 0 bases; unmatched junction nucleotides: 8. The length of the CDR3 is 15 residues. Per germline, CDR1 MNHNS and CDR2 SASEGT. The chain's CDR3 is CASILFGTGSYEQYF. In DNA, the CDR3 is TGTGCCAGCATCCTTTTTGGGACAGGCTCCTACGAGCAGTACTTC.

The genes are TRBV2 and TRBJ1-5, with TRBD1 identical over 9 bases. The CDR3 extends over 17 amino acids. With V trimmed by 4 bases and J by 5 bases, 12 bases remained unmatched. The V gene's germline CDR1 is SNHLY and CDR2 FYNNEI. This CDR3 is CASSVYRGLDPDQPQHF. The CDR3 DNA sequence: TGTGCCAGCAGTGTCTACAGGGGGCTGGATCCGGATCAGCCCCAGCATTTT.

The chain is built from TRBV7-7 and TRBJ1-4; 8 positions match TRBD1. Germline-derived CDR1 and CDR2 are SSHAT and FNYEAQ (reference sequence). This CDR3 is built from 14 residues. The J segment lost 6 bases and the V segment lost 6 bases, leaving 6 bases of the junction unmatched. CDR3 in amino acids: CASRKQGVDEKLFF. The CDR3 coding sequence is TGTGCCAGCAGGAAACAGGGGGTCGATGAAAAACTGTTTTTT. The full variable domain, with the rest looked up from reference TRBV7-7 and TRBJ1-4, is GAGVSQSPRYKVTKRGQDVTLRCDPISSHATLYWYQQALGQGPEFLTYFNYEAQPDKSGLPSDRFSAERPEGSISTLTIQRTEQRDSAMYRCASRKQGVDEKLFFGSGTQLSVL.

The rearrangement joins TRBV6-6 to TRBJ1-2; D gene uncertain. The CDR3 runs 14 residues. The germline V and J ends were trimmed by 2 bases and 2 bases, with 9 bases remaining between them. Germline V gene sequence: CDR1 MNHNY, CDR2 SVGAGI (reference sequence). For the CDR3, the DNA is TGTGCCAGCAGTTACGAGGCACGGAACTATGGCTACACCTTC. Translating it yields CASSYEARNYGYTF.

This clone was seen just once. This rearrangement joins TRBV18 to TRBJ1-4, with TRBD1 matching 7 bases. The CDR3 has 14 residues. With 2 bases clipped from V and 7 bases from J, the junction kept 4 bases outside the gene matches. Germline lookup yields CDR1 KGHSH and CDR2 LQKENI. The CDR3 here is CASSPGEGAEKLFF. CDR3 nucleotides: TGTGCCAGCTCACCAGGAGAGGGGGCTGAAAAACTGTTTTTT.

This rearrangement joins TRBV13 to TRBJ2-7, with 8 positions matching TRBD2. V shed 1 base, J shed 7 bases, and the junction held 9 bases outside the gene matches. CDR3 length: 15 residues. Germline loops: CDR1 PRHDT, CDR2 FYEKMQ (reference sequence). The CDR3, as DNA: TGTGCCAGCAGCTTAGAAGGGCCGGGACTAGGGGAGCAGTACTTC. Protein product: CASSLEGPGLGEQYF.

This clone was seen a few times. J is TRBJ2-7 and V is TRBV15; D ambiguous. The V and J ends lost 0 bases and 5 bases respectively, with 11 bases between them. Looked up from germline, CDR1 is LNHNV and CDR2 is YYDKDF (reference sequence). The CDR3 loop spans 14 amino acids. The CDR3 is CATSRDRLSHEQYF. CDR3 nucleotides: TGTGCCACCAGCAGAGACCGTCTTAGTCACGAGCAGTACTTC. The full variable domain, rest sourced from reference TRBV15 and TRBJ2-7, is DAMVIQNPRYQVTQFGKPVTLSCSQTLNHNVMYWYQQKSSQAPKLLFHYYDKDFNNEADTPDNFQSRRPNTSFCFLDIRSPGLGDTAMYLCATSRDRLSHEQYFGPGTRLTVT.

This chain links TRBV28 with TRBJ2-1, with 8 bases fitting TRBD2. The length of the CDR3 is 16 residues. Germline trimming cut 4 bases from V and 4 bases from J; bases unmatched to any gene: 9. Looked up from germline, CDR1 is MDHEN and CDR2 is SYDVKM. CDR3 bases: TGTGCCAGCAGTTCCTCCCCGGGACTAGGTTACAATGAGCAGTTCTTC. Translating it yields CASSSSPGLGYNEQFF.

Comments on this clone: Sequence at one end of the junction differs from germline and may be a read error. This chain connects TRBV7-7 to TRBJ1-4; weak D call: TRBD1 (5 bases). Germline values: CDR1 SSHAT, CDR2 FNYEAQ (reference sequence). The CDR3 spans 14 residues. The CDR3 DNA sequence: TGTGCTAGCAGCTTAAGGTTGGGGCGGGAAAAACTGTTTTTT. It codes for CASSLRLGREKLFF.

V usage is TRBV5-6 and J usage is TRBJ2-1, with 8 positions matching TRBD1. Losses at the gene ends were 0 bases for V and 2 bases for J; bases not matched to a gene: 7. Germline assignment: CDR1 SGHDT and CDR2 YYEEEE. CDR3 length equals 17 residues. CDR3 in amino acids: CASSLDRQGRTYNEQFF. CDR3 DNA: TGTGCCAGCAGCTTGGATCGACAGGGGAGGACCTACAATGAGCAGTTCTTC.

The chain combines TRBV9 with TRBJ2-3; the D gene is possibly TRBD2 (6 bases). V was shortened by 0 bases and J by 3 bases, with 14 bases between the two germline ends. The CDR3 spans 16 residues. Germline assignment: CDR1 SGDLS and CDR2 YYNGEE. The CDR3 nucleotides are TGTGCCAGCAGCGTAGGCCATAGCGGCGGGACAGATACGCAGTATTTT. It encodes CASSVGHSGGTDTQYF. Based on the CDR3 plus reference TRBV9 and TRBJ2-3, the full variable domain is DSGVTQTPKHLITATGQRVTLRCSPRSGDLSVYWYQQSLDQGLQFLIQYYNGEERAKGNILERFSAQQFPDLHSELNLSSLELGDSALYFCASSVGHSGGTDTQYFGPGTRLTVL.

The chain couples TRBV7-2 to TRBJ1-5; D may be TRBD1 (6 bases). The germline V gene encodes CDR1 SGHTA and CDR2 FQGNSA. V lost 8 bases, J lost 4 bases, and 9 bases lay in between. This CDR3 has 12 residues. The CDR3 DNA follows: TGTGCCAGCCAACAGGGAAATCAGCCCCAGCATTTT. Its protein product is CASQQGNQPQHF.

This rearrangement joins TRBV29-1 to TRBJ2-2; TRBD2 matches at 7 bases. Germline values: CDR1 SQVTM, CDR2 ANQGSEA. V lost 4 bases and J lost 3; bases outside the gene matches: 5. The CDR3 is 14 amino acids. The CDR3 bases are TGCAGCGTTGGGGCGGGAGCGGACACCGGGGAGCTGTTTTTT. Translated, it gives CSVGAGADTGELFF.

This clone was found a few times. The V and J genes are TRBV5-6 and TRBJ2-1, with TRBD1 identical over 8 bases. J gave up 8 bases and V 4 bases, and 14 bases lay outside the gene matches. This CDR3 region has 16 residues. CDR1 is SGHDT, CDR2 YYEEEE, per germline. CDR3 amino acids: CASSLPHVTGVDEQFF. In nucleotides, the CDR3 is TGTGCCAGCAGCCTACCCCATGTGACAGGGGTGGATGAGCAGTTCTTC. The variable domain in full, completed from reference TRBV5-6 and TRBJ2-1, reads DAGVTQSPTHLIKTRGQQVTLRCSPKSGHDTVSWYQQALGQGPQFIFQYYEEEERQRGNFPDRFSGHQFPNYSSELNVNALLLGDSALYLCASSLPHVTGVDEQFFGPGTRLTVL.

The chain combines TRBV2 with TRBJ2-3; 8 positions match TRBD1. Trimming at V came to 6 bases and at J to 0 bases, leaving 5 bases not matched to a gene. The CDR3 covers 15 residues. Germline-derived CDR1 and CDR2 are SNHLY and FYNNEI. The DNA for the CDR3 is TGTGCCAGCAGCTGGACAGGGTCTAGCACAGATACGCAGTATTTT. It is translated as CASSWTGSSTDTQYF.